The source of this T cell receptor (beta chain) is a study of cytotoxic CD8 clonotypes in ibrutinib-treated CLL (dated by TCRdb to about 2021). Broadly, across the study: In this cohort, more than 14 patients were treatment-naive and approximately 10 were relapsed/refractory, while about 17 had unmutated IGHV. Partial responses were observed in about 24 patients and complete responses in 2; after a median follow-up of around 64 months, remission was maintained in approximately 14 patients and progression was observed in roughly twelve. Response samples were obtained after a median of around 11 months of treatment, with a range of about 6 to 36 months. On average, each sample had roughly 260,000 productive templates and approximately 85,000 productive rearrangements. Longitudinal samples were available for about 30% of the roughly 90 trial participants. Cryopreserved peripheral blood mononuclear cells were obtained before treatment, at response, and at either sustained remission or disease progression. Every remission and progressive disease sample was obtained while ibrutinib was still being received by the patients. General findings and caveats noted by the study authors: At baseline, clonality was higher than in age-matched healthy donors and showed a strong correlation with circulating CD8+ T-cell counts. Public clonotypes were rare and either shrank or stayed stable during treatment, and the rise in clonality at ibrutinib response reflected expansion of private clonotypes. Sustained-remission and progressing patients did not have matched sampling times, and lymph node repertoires were not examined. Clonality increased at ibrutinib response, stayed stable in sustained remission, and fell back toward baseline at progression.

The CDR3 goes from the cysteine to the phenylalanine over 14 residues. Only the CDR3 portion is preserved as DNA: 42 bases, with reading frame beginning at the first base. CDR1 and CDR2 are read off the germline V gene as MDHEN and SYDVKM. The junction shows trimming of 4 bases on V and 1 base on J, plus 10 bases between the germline ends. The time point label for this specimen denotes: approximately eleven months on ibrutinib. For TCR beta library preparation, 1.5 to 2 micrograms of genomic DNA was extracted from cryopreserved PBMCs. Longitudinal blood samples from CLL patients on ibrutinib monotherapy underwent high-throughput TCR beta sequencing. The patients were enrolled in a single-center, open-label phase 2 trial of ibrutinib monotherapy. On a MiSeq, deep resolution sequencing aimed for a depth between 1 in 1 million and 1 in 200,000 T cells, with each clonotype covered about 9.9x on average. The immunoSEQ hsTCRB Kit was used to generate the TCR beta libraries. In the paper's pipeline: The data were analyzed with ImmunoSEQ Analyzer and ImmunoSEQ Data Assistant, and V, D and J gene assignments followed IMGT definitions. Clonality, which ranges from 0 to 1, was calculated as one minus the normalized Shannon entropy of productive rearrangement frequencies. Public clonotype analysis was restricted to overrepresented clonotypes comprising at least 0.05% of each patient's repertoire. About a dozen age-matched healthy donor repertoires from immuneACCESS served as clonality controls. The clones in this table, taken by TCRdb from immuneACCESS, are in-frame only. Not every clone is retained; where verified, under half of the shortfall comes from an unresolved V gene, and the cause of the rest is unknown. The V and J calls and clone size are taken from that table; D and trimming were inferred from the DNA. This sample comprises around 97,000 clones, approximately 82% of them detected only once. The top ten constitute 25% to 40% of the sample.

With regard to this clone: Its recognized antigen is unknown. No quality values exist for individual bases; no much larger clone is one base distant.

The TCR comes from a human donor with chronic lymphocytic leukemia. This specimen was PBMCs, taken after 12 months of ibrutinib treatment. Recombination connected TRBV28 to TRBJ1-2; no D gene call is confident. The DNA sequence follows: TGTGCCAGCAGTTCGCGGAGACTTAACTATGGCTACACCTTC. This sequence encodes CASSSRRLNYGYTF.